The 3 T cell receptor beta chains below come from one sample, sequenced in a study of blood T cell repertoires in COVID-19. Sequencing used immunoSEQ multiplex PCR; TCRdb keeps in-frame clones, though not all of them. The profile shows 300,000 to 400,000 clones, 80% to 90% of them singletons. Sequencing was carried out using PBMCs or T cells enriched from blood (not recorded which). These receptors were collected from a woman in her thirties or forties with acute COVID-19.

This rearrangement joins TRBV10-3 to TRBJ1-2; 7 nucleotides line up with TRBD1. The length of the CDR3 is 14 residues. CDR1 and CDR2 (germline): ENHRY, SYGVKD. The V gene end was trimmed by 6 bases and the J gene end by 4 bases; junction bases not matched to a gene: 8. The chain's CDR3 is CAIRVGQASYGYTF. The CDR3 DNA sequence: TGTGCCATCAGAGTAGGACAGGCCAGCTATGGCTACACCTTC.

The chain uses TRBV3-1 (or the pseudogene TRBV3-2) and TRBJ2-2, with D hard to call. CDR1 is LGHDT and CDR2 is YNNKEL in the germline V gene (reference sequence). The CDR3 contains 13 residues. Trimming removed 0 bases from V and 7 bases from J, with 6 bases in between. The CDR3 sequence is CASSQDPSGELFF. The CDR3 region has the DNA TGTGCCAGCAGCCAAGATCCGAGCGGGGAGCTGTTTTTT.

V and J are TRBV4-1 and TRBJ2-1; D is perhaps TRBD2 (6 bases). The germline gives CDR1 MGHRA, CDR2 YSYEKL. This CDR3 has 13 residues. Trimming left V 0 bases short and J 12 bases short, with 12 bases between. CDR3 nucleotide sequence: TGCGCCAGCAGCCAAGATGCGGGGCGGGGGCAGTTCTTC. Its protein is CASSQDAGRGQFF.